This T cell receptor (beta chain) originates from a study of blood T cell repertoires in COVID-19. V was clipped by 7 bases and J by 2 bases, with 16 bases between them. Per germline, CDR1 ENHRY and CDR2 SYGVKD. The CDR3 spans 15 residues. Original analysis: Quantification of nucleated cells was approximated via reference gene primer amplification. Assay used: immunoSEQ multiplex PCR; TCRdb lists only in-frame clones, some missing. That table is the source of V, J and clone size, and D and trimming were worked out from the DNA. Here the sample spans about 82,000 clones, around four fifths being singletons.

This clonotype was sampled from an elderly man with active or convalescent COVID-19. V is TRBV10-3 and J is TRBJ2-3, with unresolved D. Specimen: peripheral blood. The CDR3 loop reads CAITGHIPPTDTQYF. The DNA of the CDR3 is TGTGCCATCACAGGCCATATCCCTCCCACAGATACGCAGTATTTT.